Below, one TCR beta chain is given with its context. Its matching antigen is unknown. These data come from a study of Ad26.COV2.S vaccination and SARS-CoV-2 variants. Study overall: A participant enrolled in the COV1001 Ad26.COV2.S trial arm provided the sample. Each vaccinee took Ad26.COV2.S intramuscularly, once or twice 56 days apart.

Produced via immunoSEQ multiplex PCR; TCRdb's table is partial and in-frame only. Of 400,000 or so clones in the sample, 88% were seen once. General study points: Researchers cautioned that TCR breadth and depth analyses may have underestimated total T cell responses. Vaccinees displayed broader spike-specific TCR repertoires than placebo recipients.

As for treatment: some 19 received Ad26.COV2.S at low or high dose, single or two shots; about 5 received placebo; per-sample allocation not given. Each sample was drawn 63 days after the first injection (of vaccine or placebo). Trimming stripped 2 bases from V and 6 bases from J, with 8 bases between. CDR1 and CDR2 (germline): MNHEY, SVGAGI. This CDR3 comprises 13 residues. The sequence was obtained from a person aged 18-65 years who received the Ad26.COV2.S COVID-19 vaccine or a placebo. Sample: peripheral blood, taken in a trial of Ad26.COV2.S vaccine versus placebo. V usage is TRBV6-5 and J usage is TRBJ1-5, with D uncertain. The CDR3 loop is CASSYTHGQPQHF. The CDR3 DNA reads as TGTGCCAGCAGTTACACGCATGGTCAGCCCCAGCATTTT.